A selection of T cell receptor beta chains follows, all from one sample in a study of early T cells in non-severe SARS-CoV-2 infection. TCRdb independently ran MiXCR on the 5' RACE reads; one entry per CDR3 protein. The sample shows more than 20,000 distinct CDR3 sequences, 4.5% to 5% of them seen only once. Sequences were obtained from whole blood. The receptors here all came from an adult who was a healthcare worker with PCR-confirmed SARS-CoV-2 infection or an uninfected control (not recorded which). The CDR3 runs from the conserved cysteine through the conserved F or W. The D gene is left open where the match is weak. Only some rows state a clone size, as once, few, many or a class for expanded clones.

clone size	D gene	V gene	J gene	CDR3 DNA	CDR3 protein
few	-	TRBV12-3/TRBV12-4	TRBJ1-5	TGTGCCAGCAGTTTAATTTCCCCGTGGAATCAGCCCCAGCATTTT	CASSLISPWNQPQHF
-	-	TRBV12-3/TRBV12-4	TRBJ1-5	TGTGCCAGCAGTTCAGGGGACGGAGGCAATCAGCCCCAGCATTTT	CASSSGDGGNQPQHF
few	TRBD1	TRBV5-6	TRBJ1-4	TGTGCCAGCAGCTTGGGACAGGGGCAAAAACTGTTTTTT	CASSLGQGQKLFF
medium-sized	-	TRBV7-9	TRBJ1-6	TGTGCCAGCAGCTTAGAGCAGGTTCGGTCACCCCTCCACTTT	CASSLEQVRSPLHF
few	-	TRBV12-3/TRBV12-4	TRBJ1-1	TGTGCCAGCAGTGGCAGCACTGAAGCTTTCTTT	CASSGSTEAFF
medium-sized	-	TRBV7-9	TRBJ2-1	TGTGCCAGCAGCGTTGGTAGCGCCTACAATGAGCAGTTCTTC	CASSVGSAYNEQFF
many	-	TRBV18	TRBJ1-3	TGTGCCAGCTCACCCACCACAGGAGCTGGAAACACCATATATTTT	CASSPTTGAGNTIYF
-	TRBD2	TRBV20-1	TRBJ2-7	TGCAGTGCTCAGCGGGGGGGCCCCTACGAGCAGTACTTC	CSAQRGGPYEQYF
-	TRBD1	TRBV29-1	TRBJ2-7	TGCAGCGTAGAAAAGGGACAGGGCAACTACGAGCAGTACTTC	CSVEKGQGNYEQYF
many	TRBD1	TRBV20-1	TRBJ1-1	TGCAGTGCAAAACCCGCCTGGGACAGTGAAGCTTTCTTT	CSAKPAWDSEAFF
many	-	TRBV14	TRBJ2-7	TGTGCCAGCAGCCATTGGTTAGCGGACGAGCAGTACTTC	CASSHWLADEQYF
many	-	TRBV25-1	TRBJ1-1	TGTGCCAGCAGGACTAGGGGTATCACTGAAGCTTTCTTT	CASRTRGITEAFF
many	TRBD1	TRBV7-9	TRBJ1-2	TGTGCCAGCAGCTCCCGGACAGGTCCTTCGGAGGGCTACACCTTC	CASSSRTGPSEGYTF
many	-	TRBV5-1	TRBJ1-1	TGCGCCAGCAGCCTCTCCCCGGCTAGTAGGATTAACACTGAAGCTTTCTTT	CASSLSPASRINTEAFF
many	-	TRBV7-3	TRBJ2-3	TGTGCCAGCAGCCTCACGGGTTACGGGACAGATACGCAGTATTTT	CASSLTGYGTDTQYF
many	TRBD1	TRBV27	TRBJ1-5	TGTGCCAGCAGTTTATATCGGACAGGGCGGAATCAGCCCCAGCATTTT	CASSLYRTGRNQPQHF
-	TRBD2	TRBV13	TRBJ2-7	TGTGCCAGCAGCTTAGGACTAGCGGGGGCCTTCTACGAGCAGTACTTC	CASSLGLAGAFYEQYF